These T cell receptor beta chains were read from a single sample in a study of T-cell memory formation after mild COVID-19. TCRdb analysed the 5' RACE reads with MiXCR anew, one entry per CDR3 protein. The sample carries under 550,000 distinct CDR3 sequences, approximately 18% recorded once. Sequencing was done on a sample of PBMCs or a T cell subset sorted from them (not recorded which). The source of these receptors is an adult woman who had mild COVID-19 (a few samples of this study predate the infection). Cell type and time point are not known. Both conserved end residues are part of each CDR3. D genes are given only for firm matches. Clone size is stated in some rows and not others, as once, few, many or a class when expanded.

J: TRBJ2-7
size: .
length: 13
V: TRBV30
D: TRBD1
CDR3: CAWSRDRGNEQYF
DNA: TGTGCCTGGAGCCGGGACAGGGGGAACGAGCAGTACTTC

J: TRBJ1-2
size: .
length: 15
V: TRBV7-8
D: .
CDR3: CASSPGSNPRGGYTF
DNA: TGTGCCAGCAGCCCGGGGTCGAACCCGAGGGGTGGCTACACCTTC

J: TRBJ2-7
size: .
length: 13
V: TRBV12-3/TRBV12-4
D: .
CDR3: CASGRGGPYEQYF
DNA: TGTGCCAGCGGAAGGGGGGGACCCTACGAGCAGTACTTC

J: TRBJ2-1
size: .
length: 12
V: TRBV20-1
D: .
CDR3: CSARGARREQFF
DNA: TGCAGTGCTAGGGGGGCTAGACGAGAGCAGTTCTTC

J: TRBJ1-1
size: .
length: 17
V: TRBV7-9
D: TRBD1
CDR3: CASSLVPQGARDTEAFF
DNA: TGTGCCAGCAGCTTAGTACCCCAGGGGGCAAGGGACACTGAAGCTTTCTTT

J: TRBJ2-7
size: .
length: 15
V: TRBV11-2
D: .
CDR3: CASSPQGGGRYEQYF
DNA: TGTGCCAGCAGCCCACAAGGGGGAGGCCGCTACGAGCAGTACTTC

J: TRBJ2-6
size: few
length: 15
V: TRBV7-3
D: .
CDR3: CASSLGFSGANVLTF
DNA: TGTGCCAGCAGCTTAGGGTTTTCTGGGGCCAACGTCCTGACTTTC

J: TRBJ1-3
size: .
length: 16
V: TRBV9
D: TRBD1
CDR3: CASSVDQGATGNTIYF
DNA: TGTGCCAGCAGCGTAGATCAGGGGGCAACTGGAAACACCATATATTTT

J: TRBJ2-3
size: .
length: 15
V: TRBV27
D: TRBD1
CDR3: CASSSRGLSTDTQYF
DNA: TGTGCCAGCAGTTCGAGGGGGCTCAGCACAGATACGCAGTATTTT

J: TRBJ2-7
size: few
length: 14
V: TRBV12-3/TRBV12-4
D: .
CDR3: CASSFLTSAYEQYF
DNA: TGTGCCAGCAGTTTCCTGACGTCAGCCTACGAGCAGTACTTC

J: TRBJ2-1
size: .
length: 15
V: TRBV5-1
D: TRBD2
CDR3: CASSPIAGGPGEQFF
DNA: TGCGCCAGCAGCCCTATAGCGGGGGGGCCGGGTGAGCAGTTCTTC

J: TRBJ2-7
size: .
length: 14
V: TRBV5-1
D: TRBD1
CDR3: CASTFMDRGYEQYF
DNA: TGCGCCAGCACTTTCATGGACAGGGGTTACGAGCAGTACTTC

J: TRBJ2-3
size: .
length: 14
V: TRBV7-9
D: TRBD2
CDR3: CASSGDYFTDTQYF
DNA: TGTGCCAGCAGCGGGGACTACTTCACAGATACGCAGTATTTT

J: TRBJ2-2
size: .
length: 15
V: TRBV27
D: .
CDR3: CASIRVGGLAGELFF
DNA: TGTGCCAGCATCCGGGTCGGGGGTTTGGCCGGGGAGCTGTTTTTT

J: TRBJ2-1
size: .
length: 16
V: TRBV24-1
D: .
CDR3: CATSDTLRQGGNEQFF
DNA: TGTGCCACCAGTGATACATTACGGCAGGGAGGCAATGAGCAGTTCTTC

J: TRBJ1-1
size: .
length: 14
V: TRBV6-2/TRBV6-3
D: TRBD1
CDR3: CATRSTGAAIEAFF
DNA: TGTGCCACCAGGAGTACAGGGGCCGCCATAGAAGCTTTCTTT

J: TRBJ2-5
size: .
length: 16
V: TRBV24-1
D: TRBD2
CDR3: CATSGWAAGGQETQYF
DNA: TGTGCCACCAGTGGCTGGGCAGCGGGAGGCCAAGAGACCCAGTACTTC

J: TRBJ2-5
size: .
length: 14
V: TRBV7-9
D: .
CDR3: CASSLAETDETQYF
DNA: TGTGCCAGCAGCTTAGCGGAAACTGACGAGACCCAGTACTTC

J: TRBJ2-1
size: .
length: 19
V: TRBV20-1
D: TRBD1
CDR3: CSARDDSGTGVPGYNEQFF
DNA: TGCAGTGCTAGAGATGACTCCGGGACAGGGGTCCCCGGCTACAATGAGCAGTTCTTC

J: TRBJ1-1
size: .
length: 16
V: TRBV7-3
D: TRBD1
CDR3: CASSLSMAGGRTEAFF
DNA: TGTGCCAGCAGCTTAAGTATGGCAGGGGGAAGAACTGAAGCTTTCTTT

J: TRBJ1-3
size: .
length: 15
V: TRBV3-1
D: .
CDR3: CASSPRQSSGNTIYF
DNA: TGTGCCAGCAGCCCGAGACAGTCCTCTGGAAACACCATATATTTT

J: TRBJ1-1
size: many
length: 15
V: TRBV5-1
D: .
CDR3: CASSPSQGMNTEAFF
DNA: TGCGCCAGCAGCCCTTCCCAAGGGATGAACACTGAAGCTTTCTTT

J: TRBJ2-4
size: .
length: 14
V: TRBV12-3/TRBV12-4
D: TRBD1
CDR3: CASSLGQGNNIQYF
DNA: TGTGCCAGCAGTTTAGGACAGGGGAATAACATTCAGTACTTC

J: TRBJ2-3
size: .
length: 15
V: TRBV15
D: .
CDR3: CATSTGTWGTDTQYF
DNA: TGTGCCACCAGCACCGGGACTTGGGGGACAGATACGCAGTATTTT

J: TRBJ2-1
size: .
length: 15
V: TRBV11-3
D: TRBD2
CDR3: CASSSSGRFYNEQFF
DNA: TGTGCCAGCAGCTCTAGCGGGAGGTTTTACAATGAGCAGTTCTTC

J: TRBJ2-3
size: .
length: 16
V: TRBV9
D: TRBD2
CDR3: CASSVVSGGFTDTQYF
DNA: TGTGCCAGCAGCGTAGTCAGCGGGGGCTTCACAGATACGCAGTATTTT

J: TRBJ1-2
size: few
length: 17
V: TRBV3-1
D: .
CDR3: CASSHPRGRSLNYGYTF
DNA: TGTGCCAGCAGCCACCCCAGAGGACGAAGTCTGAACTATGGCTACACCTTC

J: TRBJ1-4
size: .
length: 14
V: TRBV12-3/TRBV12-4
D: .
CDR3: CASSFPGTNEKLFF
DNA: TGTGCCAGCAGTTTCCCTGGAACTAATGAAAAACTGTTTTTT